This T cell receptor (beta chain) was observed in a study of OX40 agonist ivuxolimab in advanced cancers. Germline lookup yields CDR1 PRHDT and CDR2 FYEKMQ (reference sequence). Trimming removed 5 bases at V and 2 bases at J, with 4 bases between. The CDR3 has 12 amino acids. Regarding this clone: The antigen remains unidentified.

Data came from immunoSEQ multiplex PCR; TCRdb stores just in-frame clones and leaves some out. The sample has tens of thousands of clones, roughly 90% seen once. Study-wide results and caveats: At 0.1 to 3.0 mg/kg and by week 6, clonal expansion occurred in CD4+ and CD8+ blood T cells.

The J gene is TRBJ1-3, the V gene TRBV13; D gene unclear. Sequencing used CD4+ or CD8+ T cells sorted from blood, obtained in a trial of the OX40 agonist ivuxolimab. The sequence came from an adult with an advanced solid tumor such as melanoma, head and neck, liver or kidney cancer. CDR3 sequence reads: CASSLTGNTIYF. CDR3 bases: TGTGCCAGCAGCCTTACTGGAAACACCATATATTTT.